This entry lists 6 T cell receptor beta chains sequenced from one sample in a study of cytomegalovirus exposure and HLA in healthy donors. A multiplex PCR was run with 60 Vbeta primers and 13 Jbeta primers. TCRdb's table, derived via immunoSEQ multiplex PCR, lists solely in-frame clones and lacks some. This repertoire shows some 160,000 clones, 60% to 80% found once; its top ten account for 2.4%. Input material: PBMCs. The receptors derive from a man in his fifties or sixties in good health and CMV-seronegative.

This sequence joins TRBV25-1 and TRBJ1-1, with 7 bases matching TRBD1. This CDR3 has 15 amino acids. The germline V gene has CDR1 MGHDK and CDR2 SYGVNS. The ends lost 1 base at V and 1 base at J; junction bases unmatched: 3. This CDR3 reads CASSEWGQKNTEAFF. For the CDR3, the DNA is TGTGCCAGCAGTGAATGGGGACAGAAGAACACTGAAGCTTTCTTT.

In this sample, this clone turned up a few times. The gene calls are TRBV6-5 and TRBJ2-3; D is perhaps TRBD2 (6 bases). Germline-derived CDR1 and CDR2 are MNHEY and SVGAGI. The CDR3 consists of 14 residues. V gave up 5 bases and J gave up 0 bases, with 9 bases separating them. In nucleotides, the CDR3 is TGTGCCAGCAGTATGGGACTTAGCACAGATACGCAGTATTTT. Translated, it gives CASSMGLSTDTQYF.

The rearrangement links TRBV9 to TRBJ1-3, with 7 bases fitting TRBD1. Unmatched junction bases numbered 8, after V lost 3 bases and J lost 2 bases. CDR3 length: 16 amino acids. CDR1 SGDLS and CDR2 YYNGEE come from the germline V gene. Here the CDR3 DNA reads TGTGCCAGCAGCGACCGACAGGGTTTTGCTGGAAACACCATATATTTT. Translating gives CASSDRQGFAGNTIYF.

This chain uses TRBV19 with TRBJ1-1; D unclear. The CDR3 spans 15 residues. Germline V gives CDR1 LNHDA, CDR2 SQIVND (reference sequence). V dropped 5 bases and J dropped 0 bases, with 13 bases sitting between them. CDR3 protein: CASSPGIRLNTEAFF. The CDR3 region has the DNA TGTGCCAGTAGTCCGGGGATACGGTTGAACACTGAAGCTTTCTTT.

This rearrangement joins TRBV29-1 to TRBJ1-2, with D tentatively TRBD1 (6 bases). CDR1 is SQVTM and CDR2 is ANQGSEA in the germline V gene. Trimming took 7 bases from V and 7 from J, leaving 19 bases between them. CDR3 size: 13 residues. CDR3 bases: TGCAGCGCCCAAGGACAGACCCGGGGTGGCTACACCTTC. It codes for CSAQGQTRGGYTF. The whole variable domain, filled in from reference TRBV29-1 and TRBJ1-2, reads SAVISQKPSRDICQRGTSLTIQCQVDSQVTMMFWYRQQPGQSLTLIATANQGSEATYESGFVIDKFPISRPNLTFSTLTVSNMSPEDSSIYLCSAQGQTRGGYTFGSGTRLTVV.

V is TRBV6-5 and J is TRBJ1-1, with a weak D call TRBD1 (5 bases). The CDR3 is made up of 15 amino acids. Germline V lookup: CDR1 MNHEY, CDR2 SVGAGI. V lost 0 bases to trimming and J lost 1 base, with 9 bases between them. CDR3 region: CASSYSGAANTEAFF. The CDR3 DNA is TGTGCCAGCAGTTACTCTGGGGCCGCGAACACTGAAGCTTTCTTT.